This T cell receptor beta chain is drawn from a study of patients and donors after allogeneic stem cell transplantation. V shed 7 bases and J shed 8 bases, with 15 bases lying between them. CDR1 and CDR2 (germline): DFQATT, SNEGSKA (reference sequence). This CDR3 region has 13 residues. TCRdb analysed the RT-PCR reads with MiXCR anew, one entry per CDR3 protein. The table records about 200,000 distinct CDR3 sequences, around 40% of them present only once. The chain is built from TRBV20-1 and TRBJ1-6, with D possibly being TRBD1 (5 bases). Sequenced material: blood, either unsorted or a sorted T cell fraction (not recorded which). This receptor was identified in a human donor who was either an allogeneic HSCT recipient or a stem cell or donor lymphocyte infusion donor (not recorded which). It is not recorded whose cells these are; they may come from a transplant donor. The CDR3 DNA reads TGCAGTGTTTTAGGTCAGGGAGATTCACCCCTCCACTTT. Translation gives CSVLGQGDSPLHF.